This passage covers 2 T cell receptor beta chains from one sample sequenced in a study of cytomegalovirus exposure and HLA in healthy donors (dated by TCRdb to 2016 to 2017). The library was produced with the immunoSEQ multiplex PCR assay. For the multiplex PCR, a mixture combining 60 forward primers for TCR Vbeta segments and 13 reverse primers for TCR Jbeta segments was used. The clones in this table, taken by TCRdb from immuneACCESS, are in-frame only. Not every clone is retained; where verified, under half of the shortfall comes from an unresolved V gene, and the cause of the rest is unknown. The sample table lists around 150,000 clones, around 80% of them with a count of one. 4.8% of the sample lies in the top ten. Sequencing input: PBMCs. These TCRs come from a man aged 25 to 45 in good health.

V and J are TRBV6-5 and TRBJ2-7; 9 bases map to TRBD1. Trimming at V came to 4 bases and at J to 2 bases, leaving 6 bases not matched to a gene. CDR3 length: 15 amino acids. Germline assignment: CDR1 MNHEY and CDR2 SVGAGI. CDR3 loop: CASSSTGTGTYEQYF. In nucleotides, the CDR3 is TGTGCCAGCAGTTCCACCGGGACAGGGACCTACGAGCAGTACTTC.

The chain combines TRBV11-2 with TRBJ2-7; possible D gene TRBD1, 5 bases. V was pared by 4 bases and J by 2 bases, with 15 bases between. Germline V lookup: CDR1 SGHAT, CDR2 FQNNGV. CDR3 length: 15 amino acids. The DNA of the CDR3 is TGTGCCAGCAGCTGGGGCGGTCAGGTGACCTACGAGCAGTACTTC. This translates into CASSWGGQVTYEQYF.